The 18 T cell receptor beta chains below were found in one sample sequenced in a study of Ad26.COV2.S vaccination and SARS-CoV-2 variants. Treatment of the sample: roughly 18 received Ad26.COV2.S at low or high dose, single or two shots; 5 received placebo; per-sample allocation not given. The samples date from day 63 after the first vaccine or placebo injection. Profiling relied on immunoSEQ multiplex PCR, and the TCRdb table lists in-frame clones only, not all of them. This table has 440,000 or so clones, 80% to 95% appearing once. The starting material was peripheral blood, obtained in a trial of Ad26.COV2.S vaccine versus placebo. Every receptor here comes from a person aged 18 to 65 who received the Ad26.COV2.S COVID-19 vaccine or a placebo.

The V and J genes are TRBV5-6 and TRBJ2-7; TRBD2 matches at 8 bases. V lost 0 bases and J lost 8; bases outside the gene matches: 10. The CDR3 covers 15 residues. The germline gives CDR1 SGHDT, CDR2 YYEEEE. The CDR3 sequence is CASSLAGGQEGKQYF. Here the CDR3 DNA reads TGTGCCAGCAGCTTGGCGGGGGGGCAGGAGGGTAAGCAGTACTTC.

V usage is TRBV6-5 and J usage is TRBJ2-5; D might be TRBD2 (5 bases). The V gene's germline CDR1 is MNHEY and CDR2 SVGAGI. The length of the CDR3 is 13 residues. Trimming removed 6 bases at V and 1 base at J, with 9 bases between. CDR3 loop: CASSLDSQETQYF. The DNA of the CDR3 is TGTGCCAGCAGCCTGGACTCCCAAGAGACCCAGTACTTC.

J is TRBJ2-2 and V is TRBV5-1; the D gene is possibly TRBD1 (6 bases). The CDR3 sequence is 16 residues long. Germline V lookup: CDR1 SGHRS, CDR2 YFSETQ. Deletions cut 2 bases from V and 2 bases from J, with 13 bases between. The DNA of the CDR3 is TGCGCCAGCAGCTTACAGGGACAAGCTAACACCGGGGAGCTGTTTTTT. Protein product: CASSLQGQANTGELFF.

This sequence joins TRBV19 and TRBJ1-1; perhaps TRBD1 as D (6 bases). The CDR3 consists of 14 residues. The germline CDR1 and CDR2 sequences are LNHDA and SQIVND (reference sequence). V was cut by 6 bases and J by 1 base, with 12 bases left in between. CDR3 protein: CASRRQVENTEAFF. CDR3 coding DNA: TGTGCCAGTAGAAGACAGGTTGAGAACACTGAAGCTTTCTTT. The full variable domain, rest sourced from reference TRBV19 and TRBJ1-1, is DGGITQSPKYLFRKEGQNVTLSCEQNLNHDAMYWYRQDPGQGLRLIYYSQIVNDFQKGDIAEGYSVSREKKESFPLTVTSAQKNPTAFYLCASRRQVENTEAFFGQGTRLTVV.

The chain joins TRBV19 to TRBJ2-7; D not certain. V gave up 3 bases and J gave up 3 bases, with 9 bases separating them. This CDR3 region has 13 residues. The germline V gene encodes CDR1 LNHDA and CDR2 SQIVND (reference sequence). In DNA form, the CDR3 reads TGTGCCAGTAGTATCTTGCCCAACTACGAGCAGTACTTC. It translates to CASSILPNYEQYF.

The chain combines TRBV28 with TRBJ1-3; possible D gene TRBD1, 5 bases. CDR3 length: 14 residues. V was pared by 2 bases and J by 4 bases, with 9 bases between. Per germline, CDR1 MDHEN and CDR2 SYDVKM. CDR3 sequence (DNA): TGTGCCAGCAGTTTAGGTCCAGGGGGAAACACCATATATTTT. Residues: CASSLGPGGNTIYF.

This clone was found a few times. The chain employs TRBV6-1 and TRBJ1-6; the D is unclear. This CDR3 region has 12 residues. V shed 4 bases and J shed 11 bases, with 9 bases lying between them. Germline V gene sequence: CDR1 MNHNS, CDR2 SASEGT. The CDR3 loop is CASSAPRAPLHF. DNA of the CDR3: TGTGCCAGCAGTGCCCCTCGAGCACCCCTCCACTTT.

The V gene is TRBV10-3, the J gene TRBJ2-3; a possible D gene is TRBD1 (6 bases). Trimming pared 6 bases from V and 1 base from J, leaving 11 bases between. In germline, CDR1 is ENHRY, CDR2 SYGVKD. This CDR3 has 14 amino acids. DNA for the CDR3: TGTGCCATCAGCCCAGGGGTCCGCACAGATACGCAGTATTTT. Translating it yields CAISPGVRTDTQYF.

The CDR3 bases are TGTGCCAGCAGCTCGGGCAGGCCTGAGGGCTATGGCTACACCTTC. Translation gives CASSSGRPEGYGYTF. The chain has TRBV5-5 and TRBJ1-2, with D uncertain. V was cut by 3 bases and J by 4 bases, with 16 bases left in between. Germline values: CDR1 SGHKS, CDR2 YYEKEE (reference sequence). The CDR3 extends over 15 amino acids. The full variable domain, with the rest looked up from reference TRBV5-5 and TRBJ1-2, is DAGVTQSPTHLIKTRGQQVTLRCSPISGHKSVSWYQQVLGQGPQFIFQYYEKEERGRGNFPDRFSARQFPNYSSELNVNALLLGDSALYLCASSSGRPEGYGYTFGSGTRLTVV.

This clone was recorded a few times. The chain is built from TRBV7-2 and TRBJ1-2; 8 nucleotides align to TRBD1. The germline V gene has CDR1 SGHTA and CDR2 FQGNSA. J lost 4 bases, V lost 3 bases, and 7 bases had no gene match. CDR3 length: 15 amino acids. CDR3 sequence reads: CASSLFGQGAYGYTF. The CDR3 DNA reads TGTGCCAGCAGCTTGTTCGGACAGGGAGCCTATGGCTACACCTTC.

Only one count was recorded for this clone. The chain links TRBV7-2 to TRBJ2-3, with 8 bases matching TRBD1. Germline lookup yields CDR1 SGHTA and CDR2 FQGNSA. Trimming removed 2 bases from V and 2 bases from J; junction bases left unmatched: 3. There are 15 residues in the CDR3. The CDR3 DNA is TGTGCCAGCAGCTTACCAGGGGGCCCCACAGATACGCAGTATTTT. This translates into CASSLPGGPTDTQYF. Full variable domain (missing parts from reference TRBV7-2 and TRBJ2-3): GAGVSQSPSNKVTEKGKDVELRCDPISGHTALYWYRQSLGQGLEFLIYFQGNSAPDKSGLPSDRFSAERTGGSVSTLTIQRTQQEDSAVYLCASSLPGGPTDTQYFGPGTRLTVL.

The V and J genes are TRBV28 and TRBJ2-7, with D perhaps matching TRBD1 or TRBD2 (6 bases each). The CDR3 extends over 19 amino acids. Germline lookup yields CDR1 MDHEN and CDR2 SYDVKM. With 3 bases removed from V and 3 bases from J, the gap between germline ends came to 27 bases. The CDR3 region is CASSFGSIPSQGGDYEQYF. The CDR3 DNA reads TGTGCCAGCAGTTTTGGGTCCATTCCATCACAGGGAGGTGACTACGAGCAGTACTTC.

V and J are TRBV4-1 and TRBJ1-4; D is ambiguous. This CDR3 comprises 15 residues. V lost 0 bases, J lost 5 bases, and 10 bases lay in between. CDR1 MGHRA and CDR2 YSYEKL come from the germline V gene. As DNA, the CDR3 is TGCGCCAGCAGCCAAGATGGCAGCTACAATGAAAAACTGTTTTTT. This sequence encodes CASSQDGSYNEKLFF.

The chain combines TRBV29-1 with TRBJ2-3; 7 nucleotides agree with TRBD1. CDR1 SQVTM and CDR2 ANQGSEA come from the germline V gene. Trimming cost V 4 bases and J 2 bases; bases outside gene matches: 9. There are 15 residues in the CDR3. As DNA, the CDR3 is TGCAGCGTTGCCTCATTCAGGGGGACCACAGATACGCAGTATTTT. It specifies CSVASFRGTTDTQYF.

The chain employs TRBV6-2 or TRBV6-3 and TRBJ2-7; 8 nucleotides match TRBD1. Germline loops: CDR1 MNHEY, CDR2 SVGEGT. The CDR3 has 14 amino acids. Trimming at V came to 4 bases and at J to 5 bases, leaving 7 bases not matched to a gene. CDR3 DNA: TGTGCCAGCAGTTTCGAGGGACAGGAGAACGAGCAGTACTTC. As protein: CASSFEGQENEQYF.

The V call is TRBV5-1, the J call TRBJ1-1; weak D call: TRBD1 (5 bases). This CDR3 is built from 16 residues. V was trimmed by 1 base and J by 1 base, leaving 14 bases between them. The germline gives CDR1 SGHRS, CDR2 YFSETQ. The CDR3 DNA reads as TGCGCCAGCAGCTTGAATCCTGCAGGGAGGAACACTGAAGCTTTCTTT. Encoded protein: CASSLNPAGRNTEAFF.

The V call is TRBV5-1, the J call TRBJ1-5; D gene unclear. Per germline, CDR1 SGHRS and CDR2 YFSETQ. The CDR3 runs to 14 residues. The ends were cut back, 4 bases at V and 3 bases at J, with 11 bases in the middle. The CDR3 DNA reads as TGCGCCAGCAGCCCGTCCGGGAACAATCAGCCCCAGCATTTT. Its translation: CASSPSGNNQPQHF.

J is TRBJ2-2 and V is TRBV4-3; D is possibly TRBD1 or TRBD2 (5 bases each). Germline lookup yields CDR1 LGHNA and CDR2 YSLEER. This CDR3 is 14 amino acids long. V lost 0 bases, J lost 7 bases, and 9 bases lay in between. The CDR3 DNA reads TGCGCCAGCAGCCAAGATCGGGGCGGCGGGGAGCTGTTTTTT. Its translation is CASSQDRGGGELFF.